This record looks at one T cell receptor beta chain sequence and its context. This clone's antigen is unknown. No base quality information exists; no much larger clone differs at one position. A second Seattle source provided samples from volunteer blood donors who had recovered from COVID-19. Collaborating institutions collected whole blood in K2EDTA tubes following their own protocols. Collaborator samples were shipped for TCRbeta analysis as frozen whole blood, isolated PBMCs, or DNA extracted from either sample type. This sample stems from a study of blood T cell repertoires in COVID-19 (dated by TCRdb to about 2020). Regarding the complete study: Samples covering the acute and convalescent phases of COVID-19 were provided by collaborators in the United States, Italy and Spain. Deeply sampled blood TCRbeta repertoires from subjects exposed to, actively infected with, or recovered from COVID-19 were included in the dataset. The material from the prospective study consisted of cDNA or gDNA derived from T cells, B-cell-depleted T cells, or PBMCs. Sample metadata almost always included a de-identified subject ID, COVID-19 status, age in years and sex. Where available, HLA class I and class II types were taken from metadata supplied by the sample provider and were not determined by assay-based typing. The repertoires were released in a freely available public database intended as a resource for research on the immune response to SARS-CoV-2. Samples were obtained from the ongoing ImmuneRACE study (first 160 participants) and from roughly 1,300 subjects provided by 6 global collaborators.

At the junction V is shortened by 5 bases and J by 5 bases; bases outside the gene matches: 9. CDR3 length: 16 amino acids, cysteine to phenylalanine. The only DNA kept is the CDR3, 48 bases in frame from the first base. CDR1 LNHDA and CDR2 SQIVND are derived from the germline V gene (reference sequence). TCRbeta CDR3 regions were amplified from genomic DNA by means of the immunoSEQ Assay, a bias-controlled multiplex PCR. The original methods were these. Within the assay, amplification of reference gene primers was used to estimate how many nucleated cells each sample contained. To quantify the absolute abundance of each unique TCRbeta CDR3 rearrangement, sequence reads were collapsed and filtered. Productive Simpson clonality was computed per sample as the square root of Simpson's diversity index over productive rearrangements. The table comes from immuneACCESS by way of TCRdb, which keeps in-frame sequences with V and J called. Part of the clones is missing from these tables; in studies checked, under half for an unresolved V gene and the rest for unknown reasons. V and J calls and clone size are given by that table; D and trimming were obtained from the DNA. The sample table lists 210,000 or so clones, about 88% of them with a count of one. In total, the top ten clones hold about 6.8% of the sample.

The full study reports these points: How much clinical and demographic metadata was included differed by source and by participant, and the metadata was provided uncurated.

This TCR was sampled from a woman in her thirties or forties who had recovered from COVID-19. Sequenced sample: peripheral blood. The rearranged segments are TRBV19 and TRBJ2-2, and 9 junctional nucleotides match TRBD1. CDR3 region: CASSDADRGGTGELFF. The sequenced DNA: TGTGCCAGTAGTGACGCGGACAGGGGTGGTACCGGGGAGCTGTTTTTT.